The next 29 T cell receptor beta chains were all read from a single sample in a study of T cell repertoires in cytomegalovirus infection. One entry per CDR3 protein, called by TCRdb with MiXCR from the reads. The sample includes approximately 1,000,000 distinct CDR3 sequences, about a third seen only once; the top ten take 13%. No antigens are known for them. Sequencing was performed on cultured CD8+ T cells from PBMCs, taken from culture after CMV antigen stimulation. The receptors were gathered from a human donor in good health (CMV status not recorded). Some clones in this sample may be carry-over from other donors' samples.

In this sample, this clonotype turned up a few times. The V and J genes are TRBV27 and TRBJ2-3, with D perhaps TRBD2 (5 bases). Germline loops: CDR1 MNHEY, CDR2 SMNVEV (reference sequence). Trimming stripped 3 bases from V and 8 bases from J, with 6 bases between. The CDR3 has 11 amino acids. DNA of the CDR3: TGTGCCAGCAGTTTTGCGGGTACGCAGTATTTT. It codes for CASSFAGTQYF.

This clonotype occurred many times. The chain joins TRBV20-1 to TRBJ1-1; the D is unclear. V was cut by 5 bases and J by 1 base, with 14 bases left in between. CDR3 length: 14 residues. Germline V gives CDR1 DFQATT, CDR2 SNEGSKA (reference sequence). The CDR3 DNA is TGCAGTGCTCTCAACCTAAACGGGAACACTGAAGCTTTCTTT. Amino acids: CSALNLNGNTEAFF.

Points on this clonotype: A much larger clone differs by one base, so this may be a read error. The chain joins TRBV7-2 to TRBJ2-1; 7 bases are shared with TRBD1. CDR1 is SGHTA and CDR2 is FQGNSA in the germline V gene. This CDR3 is 13 amino acids long. The CDR3 region is CVSRPTGLNEQFF. In DNA form, the CDR3 reads TGTGTCAGCAGACCGACAGGGCTCAATGAGCAGTTCTTC.

The sample holds a few counts of this clonotype. The genes are TRBV7-2 and TRBJ1-5; D unresolved. V lost 6 bases to trimming and J lost 4 bases, with 16 bases between them. The CDR3 consists of 15 residues. In germline, CDR1 is SGHTA, CDR2 FQGNSA. The CDR3 sequence is CASSVVPGWNQPQHF. The CDR3 DNA reads as TGTGCCAGCAGTGTCGTCCCCGGCTGGAATCAGCCCCAGCATTTT.

The chain uses TRBV5-4 and TRBJ2-2, with D possibly matching TRBD2 (5 bases). This CDR3 has 15 amino acids. The germline V and J ends were trimmed by 4 bases and 5 bases, with 15 bases remaining between them. The germline gives CDR1 SGHNT, CDR2 YYREEE (reference sequence). CDR3 amino acids: CASSKVPPGTGELFF. Written as DNA, the CDR3 is TGTGCCAGCAGCAAAGTCCCCCCGGGGACCGGGGAGCTGTTTTTT.

In this sample, this clonotype turned up a few times. This rearrangement joins TRBV4-1 to TRBJ2-5; tentatively, D is TRBD1 (6 bases). V was pared by 0 bases and J by 0 bases, with 14 bases between. This CDR3 contains 17 residues. The germline V gene has CDR1 MGHRA and CDR2 YSYEKL. The CDR3 DNA sequence: TGCGCCAGCAGCCAAGACCAGGGGATGGCGTACCAAGAGACCCAGTACTTC. It is translated as CASSQDQGMAYQETQYF.

This clonotype was recorded a few times. V and J are TRBV4-3 and TRBJ2-1; D not resolved. CDR1 LGHNA and CDR2 YSLEER come from the germline V gene. This CDR3 has 14 residues. Trimming shortened V by 0 bases and J by 4 bases, and 7 bases separated the two germline ends. The CDR3 protein is CASSQDSRYNEQFF. Here the CDR3 DNA reads TGCGCCAGCAGCCAAGATTCTCGATACAATGAGCAGTTCTTC.

The CDR3 nucleotides read TGCGCCAGCAGTGTCCTAACGGCCCCGGACACTGAAGCTTTCTTT. Its translation is CASSVLTAPDTEAFF. The chain carries TRBV10-2 and TRBJ1-1, with D hard to call. The CDR3 has 15 amino acids. Trimming stripped 4 bases from V and 3 bases from J, with 15 bases between. Germline V lookup: CDR1 WSHSY, CDR2 SAAADI.

The V and J genes are TRBV7-8 and TRBJ2-1; D gene ambiguous. Germline values: CDR1 SGHVS, CDR2 FQNEAQ. The CDR3 runs to 14 residues. V was shortened by 4 bases and J by 7 bases, with 14 bases between the two germline ends. As DNA, the CDR3 is TGTGCCAGCAGCTCCCCTGTTGACTTGAATGAGCAGTTCTTC. It translates to CASSSPVDLNEQFF.

In this sample, this clonotype turned up a few times. The chain employs TRBV6-2 or TRBV6-3 and TRBJ2-2; perhaps TRBD1 as D (5 bases). CDR3 size: 17 residues. Germline V gene sequence: CDR1 MNHEY, CDR2 SVGEGT. V lost 4 bases and J lost 1, with 16 bases in between. Written as DNA, the CDR3 is TGTGCCAGCAGTTGGGCCGGCAGGGCAGAGAACACCGGGGAGCTGTTTTTT. Protein sequence: CASSWAGRAENTGELFF.

The chain couples TRBV11-1 to TRBJ1-6, with 7 bases lining up with TRBD1. Germline V gene data show CDR1 as SGHAT and CDR2 as FQDESV (reference sequence). V shed 2 bases and J 2 bases; nucleotides not matched to a gene: 6. The CDR3 runs 17 residues. The CDR3 DNA is TGTGCCAGCAGCTTAACCAGGGGGTCGACCTATAATTCACCCCTCCACTTT. Amino acid sequence: CASSLTRGSTYNSPLHF.

This clonotype was observed a few times. V usage is TRBV7-9 and J usage is TRBJ2-1; weak D call: TRBD2 (6 bases). This CDR3 contains 18 residues. Germline-derived CDR1 and CDR2 are SEHNR and FQNEAQ (reference sequence). V gave up 1 base and J gave up 3 bases, with 19 bases separating them. The CDR3 nucleotides are TGTGCCAGCAGCTTAGAAGGCGCCGAGGGGAGGTTCTACAATGAGCAGTTCTTC. Translating gives CASSLEGAEGRFYNEQFF.

The sample holds many counts of this clonotype. One junction end does not reproduce the germline sequence, and a read error may be involved. The V and J genes are TRBV27 and TRBJ2-1; 7 bases fit TRBD1. The CDR3 runs 15 residues. Germline-derived CDR1 and CDR2 are MNHEY and SMNVEV (reference sequence). The CDR3 DNA follows: TGTGCCAGCACTTTAGGGACAGCCCCCAACAATGAGCAGTTCTTC. It encodes CASTLGTAPNNEQFF.

This clonotype was counted only a few times. The chain combines TRBV27 with TRBJ2-7, with TRBD1 matching over 9 bases. In germline, CDR1 is MNHEY, CDR2 SMNVEV (reference sequence). The J segment lost 2 bases and the V segment lost 3 bases, leaving 5 bases of the junction unmatched. This CDR3 is built from 15 residues. CDR3 residues: CASSFKRTGAYEQYF. CDR3 sequence (DNA): TGTGCCAGCAGTTTCAAAAGGACAGGGGCCTACGAGCAGTACTTC.

The chain carries TRBV10-2 and TRBJ1-2, with D tentatively TRBD1 (5 bases). V was clipped by 8 bases and J by 8 bases, with 12 bases between them. The CDR3 covers 11 residues. Per the germline V gene, CDR1 is WSHSY and CDR2 is SAAADI. The CDR3 sequence: CASEGQHGYTF. CDR3 in DNA: TGCGCCAGCGAGGGGCAGCACGGCTACACCTTC.

J is TRBJ2-7 and V is TRBV5-1; 9 nucleotides match TRBD1. Germline CDR1 is SGHRS and CDR2 is YFSETQ. V lost 0 bases and J lost 5; bases outside the gene matches: 6. This CDR3 comprises 15 residues. The CDR3 is CASSLALQGAHEQYF. CDR3 sequence (DNA): TGCGCCAGCAGCTTGGCCTTACAGGGGGCCCACGAGCAGTACTTC.

The chain recombines TRBV12-3 or TRBV12-4 with TRBJ1-1; D not resolved. This CDR3 region has 14 residues. V lost 5 bases and J 5 bases, leaving 15 bases between the germline ends. CDR3 residues: CASSPTTMGTEAFF. In DNA, the CDR3 is TGTGCCAGCAGTCCAACAACGATGGGGACTGAAGCTTTCTTT.

This clonotype was observed a few times. V usage is TRBV6-5 and J usage is TRBJ1-1; possible D gene TRBD1, 5 bases. Germline V gene data show CDR1 as MNHEY and CDR2 as SVGAGI. This CDR3 comprises 13 residues. Trimming pared 2 bases from V and 5 bases from J, leaving 9 bases between. The CDR3 nucleotides are TGTGCCAGCAGTTACGCGGACACTACTGAAGCTTTCTTT. Protein sequence: CASSYADTTEAFF.

This clonotype occurred many times. The chain recombines TRBV5-4 with TRBJ1-1, with a possible D match to TRBD1 (5 bases). Germline CDR1 SGHNT, CDR2 YYREEE (reference sequence). The CDR3 has 14 residues. Trimming took off 0 bases at V and 4 bases at J, with 10 bases between the two ends. CDR3 region: CASSLAGSGTEAFF. In DNA, the CDR3 is TGTGCCAGCAGCTTGGCAGGGTCGGGCACTGAAGCTTTCTTT. Full variable domain (rest looked up from reference TRBV5-4 and TRBJ1-1): ETGVTQSPTHLIKTRGQQVTLRCSSQSGHNTVSWYQQALGQGPQFIFQYYREEENGRGNFPPRFSGLQFPNYSSELNVNALELDDSALYLCASSLAGSGTEAFFGQGTRLTVV.

The chain is built from TRBV5-5 and TRBJ2-7, with D possibly TRBD1 on 6 matching bases. Germline V gives CDR1 SGHKS, CDR2 YYEKEE (reference sequence). This CDR3 comprises 15 residues. Trimming left V 0 bases short and J 0 bases short, with 10 bases between. This CDR3 is CASSLERGSSYEQYF. Written as DNA, the CDR3 is TGTGCCAGCAGCTTGGAGAGGGGGAGCTCCTACGAGCAGTACTTC.

This clonotype was seen more than once but under ten times. CDR3 residues: CASSLEMGPQHF. The CDR3 DNA is TGTGCCAGCAGCCTGGAGATGGGGCCCCAGCATTTT. The genes are TRBV5-6 and TRBJ1-5; D not resolved. The CDR3 contains 12 residues. Germline V gene sequence: CDR1 SGHDT, CDR2 YYEEEE. Deletions cut 4 bases from V and 9 bases from J, with 11 bases between. The whole variable domain, filled in from reference TRBV5-6 and TRBJ1-5, reads DAGVTQSPTHLIKTRGQQVTLRCSPKSGHDTVSWYQQALGQGPQFIFQYYEEEERQRGNFPDRFSGHQFPNYSSELNVNALLLGDSALYLCASSLEMGPQHFGDGTRLSIL.

V is TRBV6-2 or TRBV6-3 and J is TRBJ1-2, with TRBD1 matching 7 bases. CDR1 MNHEY and CDR2 SVGEGT come from the germline V gene. The CDR3 contains 16 residues. Trimming at V came to 10 bases and at J to 4 bases, leaving 18 bases not matched to a gene. CDR3 nucleotides: TGTGCCATCTCACCGCATCGACAGGGTGCCCCCTATGGCTACACCTTC. This translates into CAISPHRQGAPYGYTF.

The J gene is TRBJ2-1, the V gene TRBV5-1; TRBD2 aligns across 15 bases. The J segment lost 8 bases and the V segment lost 4 bases, leaving 19 bases of the junction unmatched. CDR3 length: 20 amino acids. CDR1 SGHRS and CDR2 YFSETQ come from the germline V gene. CDR3 amino acids: CASSPLEGGTSGGPGDEQFF. The CDR3, as DNA: TGCGCCAGCAGCCCCCTCGAAGGGGGGACTAGCGGGGGGCCCGGCGATGAGCAGTTCTTC.

This clonotype was recorded a few times. The chain couples TRBV15 to TRBJ2-7; possible D gene TRBD1, 6 bases. The germline gives CDR1 LNHNV, CDR2 YYDKDF (reference sequence). Trimming pared 0 bases from V and 4 bases from J, leaving 19 bases between. This CDR3 is built from 17 residues. The CDR3 DNA is TGTGCCACCAGCAGAGATCTCCGTGAGGCAGGGGATTACGAGCAGTACGTC. Translating it yields CATSRDLREAGDYEQYV.

There are a few counts of this clonotype. This sequence joins TRBV6-1 and TRBJ1-1; no definite D call. The length of the CDR3 is 11 residues. V lost 5 bases, J lost 11 bases, and 12 bases lay in between. Per germline, CDR1 MNHNS and CDR2 SASEGT. The DNA of the CDR3 is TGTGCCAGCAGTCAAGGCTATGGGGCTTTCTTT. This sequence encodes CASSQGYGAFF.

This chain uses TRBV7-9 with TRBJ1-2; D remains ambiguous. The germline CDR1 and CDR2 sequences are SEHNR and FQNEAQ (reference sequence). V was clipped by 4 bases and J by 7 bases, with 13 bases between them. This CDR3 has 13 residues. This CDR3 reads CASSSSGRGGYTF. The CDR3 DNA is TGTGCCAGCAGCTCCTCGGGGAGAGGTGGCTACACCTTC.

This rearrangement joins TRBV4-1 to TRBJ1-1; D is unclear. V was pared by 0 bases and J by 4 bases, with 9 bases between. Germline V gene lookup returns CDR1 MGHRA and CDR2 YSYEKL. This CDR3 comprises 14 residues. The CDR3 loop reads CASSQDAGPTEAFF. The CDR3 nucleotides read TGCGCCAGCAGCCAAGATGCAGGTCCCACTGAAGCTTTCTTT.

This clonotype has a count of ten or more. The chain employs TRBV28 and TRBJ2-2, with 7 positions matching TRBD1. The CDR3 is made up of 16 amino acids. Germline assignment: CDR1 MDHEN and CDR2 SYDVKM. V shed 3 bases and J 5 bases; nucleotides not matched to a gene: 9. This chain's CDR3 is CASSFPDRASTGELFF. In DNA form, the CDR3 reads TGTGCCAGCAGTTTCCCCGACAGGGCGTCGACCGGGGAGCTGTTTTTT.

The J gene is TRBJ2-3, the V gene TRBV28; 8 bases are shared with TRBD2. The trim removed 6 bases at V and 5 bases at J, leaving 13 bases unmatched. Germline V CDR1 and CDR2: MDHEN, SYDVKM. The CDR3 loop spans 16 amino acids. CDR3 bases: TGTGCCAGCAGCCTTAGGGACGGGGGGGCCAAAGATACGCAGTATTTT. This codes for CASSLRDGGAKDTQYF.